Reported below is one TCR beta chain. Germline V gene data show CDR1 as SNHLY and CDR2 as FYNNEI. CDR3 length equals 14 residues. The V and J ends lost 7 bases and 4 bases respectively, with 17 bases between them. This specimen belongs to a study of shared clonotypes between healthy human individuals. Whole-study context: Aged between 18 and 49, the donors were a couple of women and three men.

Donors comprised healthy HIV-negative adults lacking recent acute infections or vaccinations. Tens of millions of PBMCs went into genomic DNA for unsorted samples. Ten immunoSEQ deep assay plates were used to sequence the DNA of unsorted PBMCs. TCRdb keeps only in-frame clones here, not all; method: immunoSEQ multiplex PCR. The sample includes about 480,000 clones, over 75% of them seen just once. Specimen: PBMCs. This chain uses TRBV2 with TRBJ2-7; the D gene is possibly TRBD2 (6 bases). This receptor was taken from a woman between 35 and 50 years old in good health. Some clones in this sample may be carry-over from other donors' samples. This chain's CDR3 is CASTLTRTQYEQYF. CDR3 coding DNA: TGTGCCAGCACATTGACTAGGACCCAATACGAGCAGTACTTC.